This TCR beta chain was captured in a study of PD-1 blockade in classical Hodgkin lymphoma (dated by TCRdb to 2018 to 2020). With regard to the full study: Nivolumab dosing was 3 mg/kg intravenously every 2 weeks, continuing until either disease progression or unacceptable toxicity. A peripheral blood immune signature of response to PD-1 blockade in classical Hodgkin lymphoma was defined using TCR beta sequencing and CyTOF. Overall study outcomes, separate from this receptor: Patients starting nivolumab less than 1 year after ASCT had lower diversity and were excluded from later analyses to avoid confounding by immune reconstitution. Baseline TCR diversity was reported to be lower in newly diagnosed patients than in healthy donors, and even lower in relapsed/refractory patients. A significant rise by C4D1 was seen in CD4+ but not CD8+ TCR diversity (p=0.0027 vs p=0.16), with the rise being most apparent in complete responders (p=0.02). The study was restricted to a single clinical trial cohort, and the causes of repertoire differences, possibly disease activity or prior therapy, were left undefined. Among trial patients, those achieving complete response had baseline diversity similar to that of newly diagnosed patients, while diversity was significantly lower in partial responders and progressors.

Comments on this clone: The target of this receptor is not known. Qualities for individual bases were not recorded, and no much larger clone is one base off.

The time point label, as the study defines it: cycle 2 day 1 (C2D1) of nivolumab. All trial patients had relapsed after autologous stem cell transplantation, with cohorts A, B and C differing in prior brentuximab vedotin exposure. A total of more than 55 patients with relapsed/refractory classical Hodgkin lymphoma made up the trial cohort, and each patient's best overall response was complete response, partial response or progressive disease. In the multi-cohort phase II CheckMate 205 trial, trial patients received single-agent nivolumab. An independent review committee assessed best overall response using the 2007 International Working Group response criteria. Trial PBMCs were collected immediately before nivolumab initiation (C1D1) and during therapy at cycle 2 day 1 and cycle 4 day 1. Peripheral blood was collected in 8 mL Vacutainer Cell Preparation Tubes, from which PBMCs were isolated by centrifugation and then cryopreserved.

The Qiagen DNeasy kit was used to extract genomic DNA both from unsorted PBMCs and from the negatively selected CD4+ and CD8+ fractions. TCR beta CDR3 regions were subjected to amplification by immunoSEQ multiplex PCR with primers that anneal to V and J segments. Amplification bias was minimized using a synthetic immune receptor repertoire, and residual bias was removed computationally after sequencing. The source study handled its data this way. Custom Python scripts were used to quantify repertoire diversity as the Shannon entropy index. The unsorted, CD4+ and CD8+ repertoires were each analyzed separately, with the exception of combined analyses, where CD4+ and CD8+ sequences were merged in silico. A clone was considered expanded if an increase in frequency of at least 2-fold after treatment relative to C1D1 was found, and a pseudocount of 0.5 was applied to clones undetected at baseline. Clones with 0 or 1 copy at C1D1 were classified as singleton clones, and clones with 2 or more copies were classified as non-singleton clones. By matching protein sequences in sorted samples from the same patient, clones expanded in unsorted samples were annotated as CD4+, CD8+ or unknown. Wilcoxon tests on paired samples were used to test changes in diversity from C1D1 to C4D1. TCRdb re-hosts the immuneACCESS table, in-frame sequences only. Its copies lack some clones; in the studies checked, an unresolved V gene accounts for under half of them, and the cause for the rest is not known. That table is the source of V, J and clone size, and D and trimming were worked out from the DNA. Recorded for this sample are some 150,000 clones; around four fifths of them occurred a single time. 9.2% of the sample is held by the ten biggest clonotypes.

V is trimmed back by 1 base and J by 0 bases, and the junction contains 4 bases that no gene match accounts for. The germline V gene gives CDR1 as SGHRS and CDR2 as YFSETQ. The CDR3 runs 17 amino acids, cysteine and phenylalanine included. CDR3 DNA only is kept here, 51 bases in frame from base 1. Sequences were derived from peripheral blood mononuclear cells (PBMCs), sampled before the second cycle of nivolumab. This receptor was identified in a human donor with classical Hodgkin lymphoma. In this chain, TRBV5-1 is recombined with TRBJ2-6; 7 bases in between match TRBD1. The CDR3 is CASSLQGVSSGANVLTF. The sequence in DNA is TGCGCCAGCAGCTTGCAGGGGGTGAGCTCTGGGGCCAACGTCCTGACTTTC.